The entry below describes one T cell receptor (beta chain). The sample comes from a study of Ad26.COV2.S vaccination and SARS-CoV-2 variants. Specified treatment: roughly 18 received Ad26.COV2.S at low or high dose, single or two shots; about five received placebo; per-sample allocation not given. It was on day 63 after the first vaccine or placebo injection that samples were taken. V lost 5 bases and J lost 6, with 17 bases in between. The germline V gene has CDR1 SGHAT and CDR2 FQNNGV. This CDR3 region has 15 residues. Generated by immunoSEQ multiplex PCR, the TCRdb table keeps only in-frame clones and is missing some. This repertoire shows around 320,000 clones, around four fifths found once; its top ten account for under 2.5%.

This chain joins TRBV11-2 and TRBJ2-1, with D perhaps matching TRBD2 (6 bases). The TCR sequence derives from a person between 18 and 59 years old who received the Ad26.COV2.S COVID-19 vaccine or a placebo. The sequencing here drew on peripheral blood, taken in a trial of Ad26.COV2.S vaccine versus placebo. As DNA, the CDR3 is TGTGCCAGCAGCCCTACTAGCTTCGAGGGCAATGAGCAGTTCTTC. It encodes CASSPTSFEGNEQFF.